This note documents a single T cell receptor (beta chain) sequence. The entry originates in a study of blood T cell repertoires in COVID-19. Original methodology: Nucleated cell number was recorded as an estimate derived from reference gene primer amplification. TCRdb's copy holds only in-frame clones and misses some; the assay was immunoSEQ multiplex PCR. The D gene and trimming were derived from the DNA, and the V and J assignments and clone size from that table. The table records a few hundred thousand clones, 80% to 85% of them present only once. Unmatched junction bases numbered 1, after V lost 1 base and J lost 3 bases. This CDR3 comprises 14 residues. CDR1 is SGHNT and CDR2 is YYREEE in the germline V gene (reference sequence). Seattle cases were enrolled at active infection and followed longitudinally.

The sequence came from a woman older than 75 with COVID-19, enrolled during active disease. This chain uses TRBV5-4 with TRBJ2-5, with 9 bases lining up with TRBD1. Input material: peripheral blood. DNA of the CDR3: TGTGCCAGCAGCTTGAGGGACAGGGAAGAGACCCAGTACTTC. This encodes CASSLRDREETQYF.